The rows below give T cell receptor beta chains drawn from one sample of a study of T cell responses to AZD1222 COVID-19 vaccine. Some clones are missing from TCRdb's copy, which holds only in-frame ones; the method was immunoSEQ multiplex PCR. Of some 150,000 clones in the sample, around 90% are singletons; the top ten hold about 3%. This sample comprised peripheral blood, obtained on day 0 of AZD1222 vaccination. The origin of the receptors is an adult in good health. Both conserved end residues are part of each CDR3. Each record gives: D gene, J gene, V gene, clone size, CDR3 protein, CDR3 DNA. The D gene is left open where the match is weak. Size is omitted from some rows. Given values are once, few, many or a class for expanded clones.

D gene: -; J gene: TRBJ2-1; V gene: TRBV4-2; clone size: -; CDR3 protein: CASSRWPSSRDEQFF; CDR3 DNA: TGTGCCAGCAGCCGCTGGCCCTCCAGCCGGGACGAGCAGTTCTTC
D gene: TRBD2; J gene: TRBJ2-7; V gene: TRBV7-6; clone size: -; CDR3 protein: CANMGNGLAGRSSYEQYF; CDR3 DNA: TGTGCCAACATGGGGAACGGACTAGCGGGGAGGAGCTCCTACGAGCAGTACTTC
D gene: -; J gene: TRBJ1-4; V gene: TRBV19; clone size: -; CDR3 protein: CASRTLSGGDEKLFF; CDR3 DNA: TGTGCCAGTAGGACCCTCAGTGGGGGGGATGAAAAACTGTTTTTT
D gene: -; J gene: TRBJ1-1; V gene: TRBV29-1; clone size: -; CDR3 protein: CSVRPGRTEAFF; CDR3 DNA: TGCAGCGTGCGCCCAGGGCGCACTGAAGCTTTCTTT
D gene: -; J gene: TRBJ1-1; V gene: TRBV6-5; clone size: -; CDR3 protein: CASTQTAEAFF; CDR3 DNA: TGTGCCAGCACCCAGACAGCTGAAGCTTTCTTT
D gene: -; J gene: TRBJ1-6; V gene: TRBV2; clone size: -; CDR3 protein: CASRGGAGGISPLHF; CDR3 DNA: TGTGCCAGCCGGGGAGGGGCCGGAGGGATTTCACCCCTCCACTTT
D gene: TRBD1; J gene: TRBJ1-2; V gene: TRBV7-9; clone size: -; CDR3 protein: CASSPGQGGPLGYTF; CDR3 DNA: TGTGCCAGCAGCCCGGGACAGGGGGGCCCTTTAGGGTACACCTTC
D gene: -; J gene: TRBJ2-2; V gene: TRBV6-5; clone size: once; CDR3 protein: CASSYSTRHTGELFF; CDR3 DNA: TGTGCCAGCAGTTACTCTACACGTCACACCGGGGAGCTGTTTTTT
D gene: -; J gene: TRBJ2-2; V gene: TRBV7-2; clone size: -; CDR3 protein: CASSLGGGRGELFF; CDR3 DNA: TGTGCCAGCAGCTTAGGAGGTGGTAGGGGGGAGCTGTTTTTT
D gene: -; J gene: TRBJ2-3; V gene: TRBV6-2/TRBV6-3; clone size: once; CDR3 protein: CASSNPMAEVTDTQYF; CDR3 DNA: TGTGCCAGCAGTAACCCCATGGCGGAAGTCACAGATACGCAGTATTTT
D gene: -; J gene: TRBJ1-6; V gene: TRBV12-3/TRBV12-4; clone size: -; CDR3 protein: CASRSGEGSPLHF; CDR3 DNA: TGTGCCAGCAGATCTGGGGAAGGTTCACCCCTCCACTTT
D gene: -; J gene: TRBJ2-1; V gene: TRBV28; clone size: -; CDR3 protein: CASSSPNLANEQFF; CDR3 DNA: TGTGCCAGCAGTTCACCTAACCTAGCGAATGAGCAGTTCTTC
D gene: TRBD1; J gene: TRBJ2-3; V gene: TRBV5-1; clone size: -; CDR3 protein: CASSPAPTGGTDTQYF; CDR3 DNA: TGCGCCAGCAGCCCCGCCCCTACAGGGGGCACAGATACGCAGTATTTT
D gene: -; J gene: TRBJ1-2; V gene: TRBV14; clone size: -; CDR3 protein: CASSHYRDGYTF; CDR3 DNA: TGTGCCAGCAGCCACTACAGGGATGGCTACACCTTC
D gene: TRBD2; J gene: TRBJ2-7; V gene: TRBV3-1/TRBV3-2; clone size: -; CDR3 protein: CASSPDRRGSYEQYF; CDR3 DNA: TGTGCCAGCAGCCCCGACCGGCGGGGGTCCTACGAGCAGTACTTC
D gene: -; J gene: TRBJ1-5; V gene: TRBV4-3; clone size: -; CDR3 protein: CASSQDRGQPQHF; CDR3 DNA: TGCGCCAGCAGCCAAGATCGAGGACAGCCCCAGCATTTT
D gene: TRBD1; J gene: TRBJ1-1; V gene: TRBV5-1; clone size: -; CDR3 protein: CASSGGTGGWVTEAFF; CDR3 DNA: TGCGCCAGCAGCGGCGGGACAGGGGGTTGGGTGACTGAAGCTTTCTTT
D gene: TRBD2; J gene: TRBJ2-7; V gene: TRBV6-2/TRBV6-3; clone size: -; CDR3 protein: CASSYLAGGSSYEQYF; CDR3 DNA: TGTGCCAGCAGTTACTTGGCGGGAGGTTCCTCCTACGAGCAGTACTTC
D gene: -; J gene: TRBJ1-1; V gene: TRBV7-9; clone size: -; CDR3 protein: CASSFFPWEENTEAFF; CDR3 DNA: TGTGCCAGCAGCTTTTTTCCGTGGGAGGAAAACACTGAAGCTTTCTTT
D gene: -; J gene: TRBJ1-2; V gene: TRBV6-2/TRBV6-3; clone size: -; CDR3 protein: CASSYGRVPYGYTF; CDR3 DNA: TGTGCCAGCAGTTACGGGAGGGTCCCCTATGGCTACACCTTC